These 15 T cell receptor beta chains originate from one sample sequenced in a study of CD8 T cells in Susac syndrome. The authors reverse transcribed about 0.45 to 1 ug RNA with random hexamers. TCRdb analysed the immunoSEQ multiplex PCR reads with MiXCR anew, one entry per CDR3 protein. The table includes roughly 110,000 distinct CDR3 sequences, approximately 95% detected once. Sequencing used CD8+ T cells from PBMCs. The receptors here all came from a human donor with Susac syndrome.

The chain combines TRBV9 with TRBJ2-6; maybe TRBD1 (5 bases). The CDR3 is made up of 17 amino acids. V was pared by 0 bases and J by 2 bases, with 12 bases between. Germline V gene data show CDR1 as SGDLS and CDR2 as YYNGEE. This CDR3 reads CASSVDPQGAGANVLTF. CDR3 in DNA: TGTGCCAGCAGCGTAGACCCACAAGGGGCTGGGGCCAACGTCCTGACTTTC.

A few counts support this clonotype. The gene calls are TRBV29-1 and TRBJ2-7; no firm D call. The CDR3 runs 12 residues. Germline lookup yields CDR1 SQVTM and CDR2 ANQGSEA. Trimming cost V 4 bases and J 0 bases, with 7 bases left between them. CDR3: CSVAPDSYEQYF. The CDR3, as DNA: TGCAGCGTTGCCCCAGACTCCTACGAGCAGTACTTC.

This chain uses TRBV9 with TRBJ2-1; 7 bases match TRBD2. Germline trimming cut 10 bases from V and 8 bases from J; bases unmatched to any gene: 6. CDR3 size: 11 residues. Germline assignment: CDR1 SGDLS and CDR2 YYNGEE. CDR3 protein: CAAGRADEQFF. In DNA form, the CDR3 reads TGTGCCGCGGGGAGGGCCGATGAGCAGTTCTTC.

This clonotype is a singleton in its sample. The V and J genes are TRBV20-1 and TRBJ2-7; D gene ambiguous. The length of the CDR3 is 13 residues. In germline, CDR1 is DFQATT, CDR2 SNEGSKA (reference sequence). V lost 2 bases and J lost 1, with 9 bases in between. The CDR3 DNA follows: TGCAGTGCTAGAACGGCTGGGTCCTACGAGCAGTACTTC. It specifies CSARTAGSYEQYF.

V and J are TRBV20-1 and TRBJ2-3; 8 bases agree with TRBD1. V shed 6 bases and J 6 bases; nucleotides not matched to a gene: 8. Germline assignment: CDR1 DFQATT and CDR2 SNEGSKA (reference sequence). The CDR3 runs to 13 residues. The CDR3: CSAIDRGWDTQYF. As DNA, the CDR3 is TGCAGTGCCATCGACAGGGGCTGGGATACGCAGTATTTT.

The chain uses TRBV29-1 and TRBJ1-1; D ambiguous. This CDR3 comprises 14 residues. Between the trimmed V and J ends, which lost 4 bases and 0 bases, there was a span of 12 bases. CDR1 is SQVTM and CDR2 is ANQGSEA in the germline V gene. CDR3 coding DNA: TGCAGCGTTGGGGAGTGGGCGTTGAACACTGAAGCTTTCTTT. Translation gives CSVGEWALNTEAFF.

V gene TRBV9 combines with J gene TRBJ1-1, with 10 bases lining up with TRBD1. The V gene end was trimmed by 3 bases and the J gene end by 6 bases; junction bases not matched to a gene: 5. CDR3 length equals 14 residues. Germline assignment: CDR1 SGDLS and CDR2 YYNGEE. As DNA, the CDR3 is TGTGCCAGCAGCGCCCGGGACAGGGGCGCTGAAGCTTTCTTT. This codes for CASSARDRGAEAFF.

V and J are TRBV5-4 and TRBJ2-7, with D perhaps TRBD1 (6 bases). The CDR3 is made up of 13 amino acids. Trimming took 2 bases from V and 3 from J, leaving 9 bases between them. Germline V gene sequence: CDR1 SGHNT, CDR2 YYREEE (reference sequence). The CDR3 loop reads CASSFPDSYEQYF. The DNA for the CDR3 is TGTGCCAGCAGCTTTCCGGACAGCTACGAGCAGTACTTC.

The rearrangement links TRBV20-1 to TRBJ2-7; D is possibly TRBD1 or TRBD2 (5 bases each). V shed 7 bases and J shed 0 bases, with 13 bases lying between them. Per germline, CDR1 DFQATT and CDR2 SNEGSKA (reference sequence). The CDR3 covers 13 residues. CDR3 in amino acids: CSVTGASSYEQYF. In nucleotides, the CDR3 is TGCAGTGTTACCGGGGCTTCCTCCTACGAGCAGTACTTC.

The V and J genes are TRBV20-1 and TRBJ1-3, with 9 positions matching TRBD1. The V gene end was trimmed by 6 bases and the J gene end by 7 bases; junction bases not matched to a gene: 7. The V gene's germline CDR1 is DFQATT and CDR2 SNEGSKA (reference sequence). CDR3 size: 13 residues. CDR3 DNA: TGCAGTGCAGGGACAGGGAGTCCCAACACCATATATTTT. It translates to CSAGTGSPNTIYF.

The V call is TRBV20-1, the J call TRBJ2-1; 7 nucleotides line up with TRBD1. Germline CDR1 reads DFQATT; CDR2 reads SNEGSKA (reference sequence). Germline trimming cut 6 bases from V and 2 bases from J; bases unmatched to any gene: 7. The CDR3 sequence is 14 residues long. The CDR3 loop is CSAPDREPYNEQFF. The CDR3 DNA reads TGCAGTGCGCCCGACAGGGAACCCTACAATGAGCAGTTCTTC.

The chain uses TRBV9 and TRBJ1-3; a weak D match, TRBD1 (5 bases). Germline-derived CDR1 and CDR2 are SGDLS and YYNGEE. The ends were cut back, 7 bases at V and 2 bases at J, with 7 bases in the middle. The CDR3 runs to 12 residues. CDR3 amino acids: CASEGPGNTIYF. The CDR3 bases are TGTGCCAGCGAGGGGCCTGGAAACACCATATATTTT.

J is TRBJ2-1 and V is TRBV9; D is perhaps TRBD2 (5 bases). Looked up from germline, CDR1 is SGDLS and CDR2 is YYNGEE. V was pared by 4 bases and J by 0 bases, with 11 bases between. CDR3 size: 15 residues. The DNA of the CDR3 is TGTGCCAGCAGCCCCGGGGAGAGCTCCTACAATGAGCAGTTCTTC. Its translation is CASSPGESSYNEQFF.

This clonotype was seen once. The V and J genes are TRBV5-1 and TRBJ2-1, with D perhaps matching TRBD2 (5 bases). The CDR3 totals 16 residues. CDR1 and CDR2 from the germline V gene are SGHRS and YFSETQ. Trimming removed 4 bases from V and 4 bases from J, with 18 bases in between. The CDR3, as DNA: TGCGCCAGCAGCCGCCCGGGAACTGATACTTACAATGAGCAGTTCTTC. This sequence encodes CASSRPGTDTYNEQFF.

This sequence joins TRBV6-5 and TRBJ1-6, with 10 bases that match TRBD1. V lost 5 bases to trimming and J lost 7 bases; unmatched junction nucleotides: 5. Germline V lookup: CDR1 MNHEY, CDR2 SVGAGI. The CDR3 totals 15 residues. CDR3 region: CASSKTGGTNSPLHF. Written as DNA, the CDR3 is TGTGCCAGCAGTAAGACAGGGGGCACAAATTCACCCCTCCACTTT.